Listed here is a single T cell receptor beta chain. The antigen remains unidentified. Only in-frame clones appear in the TCRdb table, and some are missing; sequencing was by immunoSEQ multiplex PCR. The sample includes more than 10,000 clones, around four fifths of them seen just once. These data originate in a study of T cells after posttransplantation cyclophosphamide. Busulfan-fludarabine conditioning, marrow transplant, and cyclophosphamide on days +3 and +4 were administered. The study, taken as a whole, reports: Skin or GI-infiltrating T cells shared few TRB sequences with blood. Donor CD8+ memory clones often dominated recipient blood repertoires at later times. Recipient CMV seropositivity and CMV reactivation strongly tracked TRB clonality.

Germline V CDR1 and CDR2: SGHTS, YDEGEE. V lost 4 bases, J lost 4 bases, and 19 bases lay in between. The CDR3 runs 16 residues. This chain connects TRBV5-8 to TRBJ2-3, with D tentatively TRBD2 (6 bases). The sequenced sample was PBMCs, obtained about 1,700 days after allogeneic stem cell transplant with posttransplant cyclophosphamide. This receptor was taken from a female patient in her fifties who received an allogeneic stem cell transplant from a related donor, was CMV-positive, and had no GVHD. Some T cells may be graft donor cells. DNA of the CDR3: TGTGCCAGCAGCCCTGTCGGCGGGAATGTCGCAGATACGCAGTATTTT. Translated, it gives CASSPVGGNVADTQYF.